This T cell receptor (beta chain) was profiled in a study of CD8 T cells in ankylosing spondylitis (dated by TCRdb to the late 2010s). A note on the overall study: The study set out to find disease-linked TCR variants by profiling T cell receptor beta repertoires in ankylosing spondylitis patients and healthy donors. Samples of peripheral blood were taken, and for ankylosing spondylitis patients, synovial fluid was collected as well. In total, the full study cohort was made up of 100 to 140 healthy donors and about two dozen ankylosing spondylitis patients.

Sequencing relied on an Illumina HiSeq 2500. Quantitative 5'-RACE with molecular barcodes was used to prepare TCR beta libraries. As for the original processing: To identify disease-linked TCR variants, a new computational method was used, one built on a probabilistic model of VDJ rearrangement. The public sequencing data were trimmed at Q25 with fastp and processed into clonotypes with MiXCR by TCRdb, which kept only in-frame beta chains. Duplicate CDR3 protein sequences are folded into a single record with the most common DNA and genes. The V and J calls follow TCRdb's processing rather than the paper's. Here the sample has approximately 500,000 distinct CDR3 sequences; roughly an eighth occur a single time. The ten largest make up approximately 6.3% of the sample. Here is what the overall study found, with its caveats: According to the report, matched synovial fluid samples from ankylosing spondylitis patients were significantly enriched for the disease-linked clones. Blood from ankylosing spondylitis patients appeared to be characterized by a TCR beta motif composed of about eight highly homologous amino acid variants. A CD8+ phenotype was shown by the disease-linked clones, which were found at relatively low frequencies in peripheral blood. Some motif variants had previously been reported in the synovial fluid and blood of reactive arthritis patients, which suggests shared mechanisms of disease initiation.

This clonotype turned up a few times. Its target antigen remains unknown. Nothing much larger sits one base from this clone, and base qualities are not available. Including the terminal cysteine and phenylalanine, the CDR3 comprises 18 residues. Here the CDR3 DNA is all that survives: 54 bases in frame from base 1. Trimming takes 0 bases from V and 2 bases from J, and the germline ends sit 20 bases apart. CDR1 and CDR2, looked up from the germline V gene, are SGHRS and YFSETQ. The sequenced sample consisted of blood, either unsorted or a sorted T cell fraction (not recorded which). The clonotype originates from a male donor with ankylosing spondylitis. Rearrangement joined TRBV5-1 to TRBJ1-1, and possibly TRBD1, on 5 matching bases. Read as DNA, the sequence is TGCGCCAGCAGCTTGGTTATATGGACACAATTATCTAACACTGAAGCTTTCTTT. It is translated as CASSLVIWTQLSNTEAFF. This CDR3, with the reference TRBV5-1 and TRBJ1-1 proteins standing in past its ends, gives the full variable domain KAGVTQTPRYLIKTRGQQVTLSCSPISGHRSVSWYQQTPGQGLQFLFEYFSETQRNKGNFPGRFSGRQFSNSRSEMNVSTLELGDSALYLCASSLVIWTQLSNTEAFFGQGTRLTVV.